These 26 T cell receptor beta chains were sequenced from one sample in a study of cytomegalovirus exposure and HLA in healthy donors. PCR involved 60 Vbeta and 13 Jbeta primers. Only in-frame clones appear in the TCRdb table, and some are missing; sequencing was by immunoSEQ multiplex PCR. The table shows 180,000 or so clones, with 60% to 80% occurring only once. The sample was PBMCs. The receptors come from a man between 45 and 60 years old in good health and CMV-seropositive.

CDR3 amino acids: CASSPGGGRETFF. CDR3 DNA: TGTGCCAGCTCACCAGGTGGCGGCAGGGAAACTTTCTTT. The chain joins TRBV18 to TRBJ1-1; D is possibly TRBD1 (5 bases). The V gene's germline CDR1 is KGHSH and CDR2 LQKENI. V was trimmed by 2 bases and J by 12 bases, leaving 16 bases between them. CDR3 length: 13 amino acids. Drawing the rest from reference TRBV18 and TRBJ1-1, the complete variable domain is NAGVMQNPRHLVRRRGQEARLRCSPMKGHSHVYWYRQLPEEGLKFMVYLQKENIIDESGMPKERFSAEFPKEGPSILRIQQVVRGDSAAYFCASSPGGGRETFFGQGTRLTVV.

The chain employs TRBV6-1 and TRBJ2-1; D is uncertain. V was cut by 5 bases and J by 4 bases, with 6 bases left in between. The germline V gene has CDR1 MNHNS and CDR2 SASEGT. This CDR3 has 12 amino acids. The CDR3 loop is CASSQIYNEQFF. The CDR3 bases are TGTGCCAGCAGTCAAATTTACAATGAGCAGTTCTTC.

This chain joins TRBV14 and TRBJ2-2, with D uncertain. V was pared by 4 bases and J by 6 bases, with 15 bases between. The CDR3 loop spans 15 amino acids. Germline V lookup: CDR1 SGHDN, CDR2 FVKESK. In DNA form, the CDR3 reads TGTGCCAGCAGCCCTATCCGAGGAAGCGCCGGGGAGCTGTTTTTT. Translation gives CASSPIRGSAGELFF.

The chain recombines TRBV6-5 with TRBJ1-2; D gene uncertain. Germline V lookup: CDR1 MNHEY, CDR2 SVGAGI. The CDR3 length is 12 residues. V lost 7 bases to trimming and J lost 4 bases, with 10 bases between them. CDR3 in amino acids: CASTRGAYGYTF. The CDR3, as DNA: TGTGCCAGCACCCGGGGTGCCTATGGCTACACCTTC.

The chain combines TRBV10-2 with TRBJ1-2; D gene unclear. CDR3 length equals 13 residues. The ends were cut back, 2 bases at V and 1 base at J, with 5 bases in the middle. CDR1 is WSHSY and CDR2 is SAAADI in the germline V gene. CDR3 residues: CASSEEGNYGYTF. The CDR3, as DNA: TGCGCCAGCAGTGAGGAGGGTAACTATGGCTACACCTTC.

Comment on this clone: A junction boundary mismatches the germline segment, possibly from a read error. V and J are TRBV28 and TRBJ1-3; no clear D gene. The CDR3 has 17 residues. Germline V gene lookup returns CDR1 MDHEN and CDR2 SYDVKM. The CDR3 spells CASSLHGRTRTGNTMYF. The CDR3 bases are TGTGCCAGCAGTCTCCATGGGCGGACCAGGACTGGAAACACCATGTATTTT.

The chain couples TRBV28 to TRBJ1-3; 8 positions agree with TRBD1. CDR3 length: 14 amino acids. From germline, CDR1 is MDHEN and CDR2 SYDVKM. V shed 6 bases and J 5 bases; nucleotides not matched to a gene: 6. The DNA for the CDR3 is TGTGCCAGCAGCCTCGGGACAGGTCGAAACACCATATATTTT. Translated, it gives CASSLGTGRNTIYF.

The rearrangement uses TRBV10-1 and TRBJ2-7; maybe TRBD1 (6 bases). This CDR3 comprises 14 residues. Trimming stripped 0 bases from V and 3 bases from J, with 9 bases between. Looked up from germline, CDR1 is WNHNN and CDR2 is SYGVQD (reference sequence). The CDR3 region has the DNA TGCGCCAGCAGTGAGTCAGGGGACATCTACGAGCAGTACGTC. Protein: CASSESGDIYEQYV.

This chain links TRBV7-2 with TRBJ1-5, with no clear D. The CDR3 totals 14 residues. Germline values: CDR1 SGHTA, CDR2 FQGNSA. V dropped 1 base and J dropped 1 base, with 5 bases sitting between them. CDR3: CASSLVVSNQPQHF. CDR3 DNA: TGTGCCAGCAGCTTAGTAGTGAGCAATCAGCCCCAGCATTTT.

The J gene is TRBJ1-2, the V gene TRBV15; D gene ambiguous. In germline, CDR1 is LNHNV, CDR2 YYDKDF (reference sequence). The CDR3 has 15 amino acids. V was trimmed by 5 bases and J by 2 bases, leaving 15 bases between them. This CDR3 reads CATSSQSTTNYGYTF. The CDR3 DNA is TGTGCCACCAGCTCACAGTCCACGACCAACTATGGCTACACCTTC.

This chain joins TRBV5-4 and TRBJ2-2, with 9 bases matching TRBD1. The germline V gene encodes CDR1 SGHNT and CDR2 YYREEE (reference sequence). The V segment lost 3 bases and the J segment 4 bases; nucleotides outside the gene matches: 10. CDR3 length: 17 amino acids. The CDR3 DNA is TGTGCCAGCAGCTCTACCCCCGGGACAGGGTCCACCGGGGAGCTGTTTTTT. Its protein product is CASSSTPGTGSTGELFF.

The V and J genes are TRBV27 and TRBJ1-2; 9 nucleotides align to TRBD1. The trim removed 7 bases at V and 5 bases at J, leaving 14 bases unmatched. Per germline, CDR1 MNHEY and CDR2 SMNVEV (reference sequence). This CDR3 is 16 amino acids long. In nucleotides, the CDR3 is TGTGCCAGCACCCCCGGGATAGGGACAGGGAGATATGGCTACACCTTC. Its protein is CASTPGIGTGRYGYTF.

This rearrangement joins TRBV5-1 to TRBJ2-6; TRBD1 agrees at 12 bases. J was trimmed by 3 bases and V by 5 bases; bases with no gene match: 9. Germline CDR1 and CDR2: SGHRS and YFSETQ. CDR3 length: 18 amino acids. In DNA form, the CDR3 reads TGCGCCAGCAGTAGGCCGGGACAGGGGGCAAGTGGGGCCAACGTCCTGACTTTC. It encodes CASSRPGQGASGANVLTF.

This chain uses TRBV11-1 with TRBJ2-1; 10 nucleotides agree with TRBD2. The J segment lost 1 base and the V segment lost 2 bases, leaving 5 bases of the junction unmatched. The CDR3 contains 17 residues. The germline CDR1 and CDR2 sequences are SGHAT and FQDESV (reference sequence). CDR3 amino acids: CASSLSSGGDSYNEQFF. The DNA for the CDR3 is TGTGCCAGCAGCTTATCGAGCGGGGGGGATTCCTACAATGAGCAGTTCTTC.

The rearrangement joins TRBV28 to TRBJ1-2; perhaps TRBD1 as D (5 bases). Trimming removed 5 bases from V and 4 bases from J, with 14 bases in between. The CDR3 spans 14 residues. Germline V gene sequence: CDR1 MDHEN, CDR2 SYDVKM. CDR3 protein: CASSGQGLFYGYTF. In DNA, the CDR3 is TGTGCCAGCAGTGGGCAGGGTCTATTCTATGGCTACACCTTC.

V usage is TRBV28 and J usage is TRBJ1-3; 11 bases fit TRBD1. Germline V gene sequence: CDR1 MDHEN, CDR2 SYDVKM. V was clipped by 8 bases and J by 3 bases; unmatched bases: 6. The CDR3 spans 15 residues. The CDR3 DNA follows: TGTGCCAGCTGGACAGGGGGCATGAATGGAAACACCATATATTTT. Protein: CASWTGGMNGNTIYF.

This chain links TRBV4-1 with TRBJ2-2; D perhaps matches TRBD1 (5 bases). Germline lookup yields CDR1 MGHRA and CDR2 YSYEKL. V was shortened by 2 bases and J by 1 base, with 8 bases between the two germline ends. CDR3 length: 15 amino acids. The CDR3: CASSQRQGNTGELFF. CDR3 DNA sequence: TGCGCCAGCAGCCAACGGCAGGGGAACACCGGGGAGCTGTTTTTT.

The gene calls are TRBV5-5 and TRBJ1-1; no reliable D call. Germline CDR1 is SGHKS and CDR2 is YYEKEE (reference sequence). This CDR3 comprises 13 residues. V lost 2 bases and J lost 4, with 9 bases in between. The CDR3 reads CASSFPEGTEAFF. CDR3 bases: TGTGCCAGCAGCTTTCCGGAGGGCACTGAAGCTTTCTTT.

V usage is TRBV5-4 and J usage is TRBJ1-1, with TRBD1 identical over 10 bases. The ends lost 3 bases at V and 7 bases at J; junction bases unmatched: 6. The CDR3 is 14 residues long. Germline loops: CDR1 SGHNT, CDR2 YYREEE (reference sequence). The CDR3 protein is CASSSRQGAGEAFF. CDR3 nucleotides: TGTGCCAGCAGCTCTCGACAGGGGGCCGGTGAAGCTTTCTTT.

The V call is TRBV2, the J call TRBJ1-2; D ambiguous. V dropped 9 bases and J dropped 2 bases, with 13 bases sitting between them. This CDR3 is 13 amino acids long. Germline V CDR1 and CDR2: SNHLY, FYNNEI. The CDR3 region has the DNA TGTGCCAGTGTGTTTGGGCCCAACTATGGCTACACCTTC. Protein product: CASVFGPNYGYTF.

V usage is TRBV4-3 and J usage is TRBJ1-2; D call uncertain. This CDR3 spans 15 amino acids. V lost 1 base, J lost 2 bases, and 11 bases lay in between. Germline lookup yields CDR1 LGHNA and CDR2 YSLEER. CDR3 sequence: CASSQVSGINYGYTF. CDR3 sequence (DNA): TGCGCCAGCAGCCAAGTCTCGGGGATCAACTATGGCTACACCTTC.

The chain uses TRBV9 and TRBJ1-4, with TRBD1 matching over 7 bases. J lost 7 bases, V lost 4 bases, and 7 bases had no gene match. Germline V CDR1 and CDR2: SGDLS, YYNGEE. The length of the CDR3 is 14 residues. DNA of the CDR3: TGTGCCAGCAGCCCCACAGGGGAAAGTGAAAAACTGTTTTTT. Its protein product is CASSPTGESEKLFF. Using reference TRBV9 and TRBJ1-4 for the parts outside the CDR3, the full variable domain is DSGVTQTPKHLITATGQRVTLRCSPRSGDLSVYWYQQSLDQGLQFLIQYYNGEERAKGNILERFSAQQFPDLHSELNLSSLELGDSALYFCASSPTGESEKLFFGSGTQLSVL.

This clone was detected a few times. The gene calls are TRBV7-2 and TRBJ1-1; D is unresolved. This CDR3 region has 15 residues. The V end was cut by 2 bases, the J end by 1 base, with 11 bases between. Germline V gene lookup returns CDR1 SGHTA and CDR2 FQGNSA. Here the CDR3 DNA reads TGTGCCAGCAGCTTATTGGGGAGCTCGAACACTGAAGCTTTCTTT. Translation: CASSLLGSSNTEAFF.

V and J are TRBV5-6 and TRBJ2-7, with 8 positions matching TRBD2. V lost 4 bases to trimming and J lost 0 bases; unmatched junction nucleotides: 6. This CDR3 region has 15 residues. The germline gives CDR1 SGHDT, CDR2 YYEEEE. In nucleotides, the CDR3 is TGTGCCAGCAGCCGGGAGGGCAAGGTCTCCTACGAGCAGTACTTC. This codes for CASSREGKVSYEQYF.

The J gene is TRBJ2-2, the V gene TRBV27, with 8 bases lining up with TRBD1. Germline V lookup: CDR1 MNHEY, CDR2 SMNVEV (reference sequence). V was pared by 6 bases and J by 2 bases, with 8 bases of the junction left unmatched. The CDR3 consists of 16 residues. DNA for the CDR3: TGTGCCAGCAGAAGCGTTCCAGGGGGCAACACCGGGGAGCTGTTTTTT. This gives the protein CASRSVPGGNTGELFF.

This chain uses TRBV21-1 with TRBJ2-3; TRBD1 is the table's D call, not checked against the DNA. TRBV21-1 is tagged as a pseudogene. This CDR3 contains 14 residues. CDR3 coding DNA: TGTGCCAGCAACCCCAGGGGGTCGTCAGATACGCAGTATTTT. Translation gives CASNPRGSSDTQYF.